Listed below are T cell receptor beta chains from one sample, sequenced in a study of OX40 agonist ivuxolimab in advanced cancers. Sequencing used immunoSEQ multiplex PCR; TCRdb keeps in-frame clones, though not all of them. The data show roughly 60,000 clones, 85% seen once. Sample: CD4+ or CD8+ T cells sorted from blood, taken in a trial of the OX40 agonist ivuxolimab. The receptor source for this set is an adult with an advanced solid tumor such as melanoma, head and neck, liver or kidney cancer. Both conserved end residues are part of each CDR3. The D gene is left open where the match is weak. Not every row has a clone size; where given, it reads once, few, many or a size class.

TRBJ1-6	-	TRBV6-5	-	TGTGCCAGCAGTTTCCGGACTTCTTCTTCACCCCTCCACTTT	CASSFRTSSSPLHF
TRBJ2-7	-	TRBV28	TRBD1	TGTGCCAGCACCCCGGGACAGGGGGGGAAGGCGTACTTC	CASTPGQGGKAYF
TRBJ2-5	-	TRBV30	-	TGTGCCTGGAGTGCGTTGGGACCCGAGACCCAGTACTTC	CAWSALGPETQYF
TRBJ2-1	-	TRBV9	-	TGTGCCAGCAGCGCCCGGATCACCAATGAGCAGTTCTTC	CASSARITNEQFF
TRBJ2-1	-	TRBV25-1	-	TGTGCCAGCAGTGAATCGGTTAGCCGGGCCCGGAGGAATGAGCAGTTCTTC	CASSESVSRARRNEQFF
TRBJ2-3	-	TRBV28	TRBD1	TGTGCCAGCAGCCTGACAGGGGTTAGCACAGATACGCAGTATTTT	CASSLTGVSTDTQYF
TRBJ1-1	-	TRBV6-1	-	TGTGCCAGCAGTGAACCCGGGACATTAGAAGCTTTCTTT	CASSEPGTLEAFF
TRBJ2-1	few	TRBV6-1	-	TGTGCCAGCAGGGACCTATACAACAATGAGCAGTTCTTC	CASRDLYNNEQFF
TRBJ1-4	once	TRBV5-8	TRBD1	TGTGCCAGCAGCTTAAAACAGGGGGCGATGACTAATGAAAAACTGTTTTTT	CASSLKQGAMTNEKLFF
TRBJ1-5	-	TRBV19	TRBD1	TGTGCCACCCAAATAGAAAAGACAGGGTACAATCAGCCCCAGCATTTT	CATQIEKTGYNQPQHF
TRBJ2-1	-	TRBV19	TRBD2	TGTGCCAGCAACGGACTAGCGGGGCGGGGCGCCTACAATGAGCAGTTCTTC	CASNGLAGRGAYNEQFF
TRBJ2-1	-	TRBV18	-	TGTGCCAGCTCACAGGGGGGCGATGAGCAGTTCTTC	CASSQGGDEQFF
TRBJ1-5	-	TRBV10-3	TRBD1	TGTGCCATCAGTGAGTCGGGACAGTATAGCAATCAGCCCCAGCATTTT	CAISESGQYSNQPQHF
TRBJ1-6	-	TRBV18	-	TGTGCCAGCTCACCGGGGGGAAATTCACCCCTCCACTTT	CASSPGGNSPLHF
TRBJ2-1	-	TRBV11-1	TRBD1	TGTGCCAGCAGTTACCGGGACAGGGCTGTCAATGAGCAGTTCTTC	CASSYRDRAVNEQFF
TRBJ2-7	-	TRBV29-1	-	TGCAGCGTCGATAAAAAGGGGGGCGAGCAGTACTTC	CSVDKKGGEQYF
TRBJ2-7	-	TRBV28	-	TGTGCCAGCACAGAATCTACCTACGAGCAGTACTTC	CASTESTYEQYF